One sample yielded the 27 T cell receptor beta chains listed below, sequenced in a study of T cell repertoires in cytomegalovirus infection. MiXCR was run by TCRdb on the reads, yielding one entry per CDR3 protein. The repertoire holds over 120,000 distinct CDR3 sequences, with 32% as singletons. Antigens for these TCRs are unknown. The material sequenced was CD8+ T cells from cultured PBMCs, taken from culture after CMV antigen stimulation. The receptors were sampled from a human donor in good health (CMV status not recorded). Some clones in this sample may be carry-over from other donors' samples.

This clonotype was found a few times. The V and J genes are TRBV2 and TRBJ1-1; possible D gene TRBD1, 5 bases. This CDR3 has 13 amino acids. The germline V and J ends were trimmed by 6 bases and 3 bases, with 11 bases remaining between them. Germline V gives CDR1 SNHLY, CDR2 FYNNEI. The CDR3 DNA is TGTGCCAGCAGAGTCTGGGGGGACACTGAAGCTTTCTTT. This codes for CASRVWGDTEAFF.

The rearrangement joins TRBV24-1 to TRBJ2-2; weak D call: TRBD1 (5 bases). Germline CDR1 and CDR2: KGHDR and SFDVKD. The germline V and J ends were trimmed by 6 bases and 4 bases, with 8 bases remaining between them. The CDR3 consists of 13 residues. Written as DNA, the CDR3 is TGTGCCACCAGTCAGGGCGGCACCGGGGAGCTGTTTTTT. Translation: CATSQGGTGELFF.

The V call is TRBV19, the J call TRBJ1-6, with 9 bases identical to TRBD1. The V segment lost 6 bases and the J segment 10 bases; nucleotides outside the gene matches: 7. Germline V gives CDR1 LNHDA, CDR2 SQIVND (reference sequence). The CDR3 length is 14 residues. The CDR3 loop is CASRDRGEGSPLHF. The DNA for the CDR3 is TGTGCCAGTAGGGACAGGGGCGAGGGCTCACCCCTCCACTTT.

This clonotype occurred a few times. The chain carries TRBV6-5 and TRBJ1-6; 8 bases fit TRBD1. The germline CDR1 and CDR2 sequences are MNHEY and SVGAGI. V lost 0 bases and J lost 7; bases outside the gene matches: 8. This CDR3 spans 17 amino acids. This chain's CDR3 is CASSYSDDRGGNSPLHF. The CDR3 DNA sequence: TGTGCCAGCAGTTACTCCGACGACAGGGGCGGCAATTCACCCCTCCACTTT.

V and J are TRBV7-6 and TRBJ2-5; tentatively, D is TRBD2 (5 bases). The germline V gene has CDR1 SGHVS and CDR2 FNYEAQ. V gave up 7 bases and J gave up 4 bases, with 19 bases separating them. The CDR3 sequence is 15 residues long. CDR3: CASTDSASFIETQYF. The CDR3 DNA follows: TGTGCCAGCACCGATAGCGCGTCCTTCATAGAGACCCAGTACTTC. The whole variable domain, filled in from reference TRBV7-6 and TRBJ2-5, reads GAGVSQSPRYKVTKRGQDVALRCDPISGHVSLYWYRQALGQGPEFLTYFNYEAQQDKSGLPNDRFSAERPEGSISTLTIQRTEQRDSAMYRCASTDSASFIETQYFGPGTRLLVL.

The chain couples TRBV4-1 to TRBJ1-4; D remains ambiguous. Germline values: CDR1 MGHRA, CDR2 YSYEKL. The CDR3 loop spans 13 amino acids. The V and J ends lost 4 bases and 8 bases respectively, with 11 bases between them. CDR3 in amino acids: CASSPQMEEKLFF. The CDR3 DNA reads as TGCGCCAGCAGCCCCCAAATGGAAGAAAAACTGTTTTTT.

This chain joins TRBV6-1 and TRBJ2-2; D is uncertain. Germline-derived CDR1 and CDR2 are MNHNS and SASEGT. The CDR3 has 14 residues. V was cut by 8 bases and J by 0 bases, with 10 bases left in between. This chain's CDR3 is CASPLDPNTGELFF. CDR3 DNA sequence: TGTGCCAGCCCACTCGACCCGAACACCGGGGAGCTGTTTTTT.

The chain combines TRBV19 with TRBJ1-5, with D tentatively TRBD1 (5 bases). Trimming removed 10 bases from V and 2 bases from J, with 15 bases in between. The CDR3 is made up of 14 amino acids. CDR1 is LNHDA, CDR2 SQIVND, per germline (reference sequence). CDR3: CATKSQEGNQPQHF. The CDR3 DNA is TGTGCCACCAAATCACAGGAAGGCAATCAGCCCCAGCATTTT. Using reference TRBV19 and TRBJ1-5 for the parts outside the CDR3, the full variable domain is DGGITQSPKYLFRKEGQNVTLSCEQNLNHDAMYWYRQDPGQGLRLIYYSQIVNDFQKGDIAEGYSVSREKKESFPLTVTSAQKNPTAFYLCATKSQEGNQPQHFGDGTRLSIL.

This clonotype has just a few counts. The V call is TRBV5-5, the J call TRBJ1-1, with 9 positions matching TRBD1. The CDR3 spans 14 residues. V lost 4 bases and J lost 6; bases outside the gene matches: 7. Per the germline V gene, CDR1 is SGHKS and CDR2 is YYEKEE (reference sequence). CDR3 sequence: CASSVYTGGPEAFF. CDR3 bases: TGTGCCAGCAGCGTTTATACAGGGGGCCCTGAAGCTTTCTTT.

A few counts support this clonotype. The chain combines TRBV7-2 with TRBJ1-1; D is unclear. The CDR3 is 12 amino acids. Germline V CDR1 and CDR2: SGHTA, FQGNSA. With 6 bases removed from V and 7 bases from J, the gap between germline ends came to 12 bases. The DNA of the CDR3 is TGTGCCAGCAGTTCTCAGGTATTTGAAGCTTTCTTT. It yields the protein CASSSQVFEAFF.

In nucleotides, the CDR3 is TGTGCCAGCAGCTTAGCGCTAGGACAGCTATACGAGCAGTACTTC. This sequence encodes CASSLALGQLYEQYF. V is TRBV7-2 and J is TRBJ2-7, with D possibly matching TRBD1 (6 bases). Trimming removed 0 bases at V and 4 bases at J, with 13 bases between. The CDR3 is 15 amino acids. Per the germline V gene, CDR1 is SGHTA and CDR2 is FQGNSA.

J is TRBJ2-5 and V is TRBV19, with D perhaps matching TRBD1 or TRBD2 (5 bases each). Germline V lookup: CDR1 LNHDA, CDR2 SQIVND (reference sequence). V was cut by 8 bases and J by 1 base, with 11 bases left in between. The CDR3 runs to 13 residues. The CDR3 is CASSWGTQETQYF. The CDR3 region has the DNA TGTGCCAGTTCCTGGGGGACCCAAGAGACCCAGTACTTC.

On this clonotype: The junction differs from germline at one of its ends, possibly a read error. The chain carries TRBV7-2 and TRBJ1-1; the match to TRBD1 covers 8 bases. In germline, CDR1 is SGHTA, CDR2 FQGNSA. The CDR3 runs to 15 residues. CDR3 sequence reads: CSSSVRTGIGTEAFF. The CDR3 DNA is TGTTCCAGCAGCGTAAGGACAGGGATTGGAACTGAAGCTTTCTTT.

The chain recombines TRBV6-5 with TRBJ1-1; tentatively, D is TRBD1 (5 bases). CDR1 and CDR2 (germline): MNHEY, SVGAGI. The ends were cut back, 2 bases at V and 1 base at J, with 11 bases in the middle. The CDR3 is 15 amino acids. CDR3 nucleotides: TGTGCCAGCAGTTACGACGGTGGGGCGAACACTGAAGCTTTCTTT. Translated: CASSYDGGANTEAFF.

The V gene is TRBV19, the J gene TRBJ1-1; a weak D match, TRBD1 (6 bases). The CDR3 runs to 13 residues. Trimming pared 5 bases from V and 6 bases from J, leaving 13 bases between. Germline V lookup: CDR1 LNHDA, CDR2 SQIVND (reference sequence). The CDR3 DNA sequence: TGTGCCAGTAGTGAGCAGGGGTCGGCTGAAGCTTTCTTT. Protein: CASSEQGSAEAFF.

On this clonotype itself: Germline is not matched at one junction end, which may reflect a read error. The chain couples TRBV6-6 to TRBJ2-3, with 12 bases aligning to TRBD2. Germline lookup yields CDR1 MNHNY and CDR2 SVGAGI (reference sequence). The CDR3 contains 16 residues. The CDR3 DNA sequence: TGTGCCGGCAGTAAACAGACTAGCGGGGGATCAGATACGCAGTATTTT. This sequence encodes CAGSKQTSGGSDTQYF.

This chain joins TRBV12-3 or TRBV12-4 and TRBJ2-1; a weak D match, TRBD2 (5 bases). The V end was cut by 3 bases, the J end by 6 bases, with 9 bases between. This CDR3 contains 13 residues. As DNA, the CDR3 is TGTGCCAGCAGTTTTTCGGGGTTCAATGAGCAGTTCTTC. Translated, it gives CASSFSGFNEQFF.

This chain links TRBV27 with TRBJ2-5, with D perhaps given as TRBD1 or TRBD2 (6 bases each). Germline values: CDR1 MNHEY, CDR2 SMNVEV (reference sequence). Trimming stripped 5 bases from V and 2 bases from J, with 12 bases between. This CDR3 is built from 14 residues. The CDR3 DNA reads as TGTGCCAGCAGTGCCGGGGGCCAGCAAGAGACCCAGTACTTC. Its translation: CASSAGGQQETQYF.

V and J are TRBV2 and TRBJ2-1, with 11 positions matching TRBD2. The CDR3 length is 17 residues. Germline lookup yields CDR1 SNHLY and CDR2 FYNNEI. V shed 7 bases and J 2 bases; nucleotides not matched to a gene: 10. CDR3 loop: CASKFLAGGEAYNEQFF. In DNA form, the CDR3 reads TGTGCCAGCAAATTCCTAGCGGGGGGAGAGGCCTACAATGAGCAGTTCTTC. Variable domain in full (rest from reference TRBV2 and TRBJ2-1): EPEVTQTPSHQVTQMGQEVILRCVPISNHLYFYWYRQILGQKVEFLVSFYNNEISEKSEIFDDQFSVERPDGSNFTLKIRSTKLEDSAMYFCASKFLAGGEAYNEQFFGPGTRLTVL.

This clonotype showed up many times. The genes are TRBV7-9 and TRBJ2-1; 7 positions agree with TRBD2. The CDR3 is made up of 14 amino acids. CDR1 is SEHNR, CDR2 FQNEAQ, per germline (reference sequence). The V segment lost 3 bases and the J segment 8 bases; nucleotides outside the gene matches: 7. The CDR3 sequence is CASSFERGQDEQFF. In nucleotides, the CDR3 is TGTGCCAGCAGCTTCGAGCGGGGTCAAGATGAGCAGTTCTTC.

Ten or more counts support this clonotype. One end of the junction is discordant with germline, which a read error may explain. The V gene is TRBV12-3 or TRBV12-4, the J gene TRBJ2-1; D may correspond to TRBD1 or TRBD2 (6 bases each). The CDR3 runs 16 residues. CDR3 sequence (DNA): TGTGCCAGCAGTTTAACGGGGGCGCCCTCCGACAATGAGCAGTTCTTC. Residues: CASSLTGAPSDNEQFF.

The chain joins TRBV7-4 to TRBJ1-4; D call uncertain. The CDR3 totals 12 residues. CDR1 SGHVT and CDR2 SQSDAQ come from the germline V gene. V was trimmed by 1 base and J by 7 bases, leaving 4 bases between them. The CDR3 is CASSLVGEKLFF. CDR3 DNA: TGTGCCAGCAGCTTAGTCGGTGAAAAACTGTTTTTT.

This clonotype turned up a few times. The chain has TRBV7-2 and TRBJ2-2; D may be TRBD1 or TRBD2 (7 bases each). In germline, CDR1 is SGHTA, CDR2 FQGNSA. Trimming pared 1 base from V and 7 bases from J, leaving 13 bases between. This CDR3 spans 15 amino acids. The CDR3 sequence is CASSLDPGGDGELFF. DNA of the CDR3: TGTGCCAGCAGCTTAGATCCAGGGGGGGACGGGGAGCTGTTTTTT.

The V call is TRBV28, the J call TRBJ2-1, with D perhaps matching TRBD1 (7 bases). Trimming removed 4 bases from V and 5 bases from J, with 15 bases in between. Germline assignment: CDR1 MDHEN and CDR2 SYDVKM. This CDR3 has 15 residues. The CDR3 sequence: CASSSTGEVDNEQFF. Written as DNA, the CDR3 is TGTGCCAGCAGTTCCACAGGGGAGGTGGACAATGAGCAGTTCTTC.

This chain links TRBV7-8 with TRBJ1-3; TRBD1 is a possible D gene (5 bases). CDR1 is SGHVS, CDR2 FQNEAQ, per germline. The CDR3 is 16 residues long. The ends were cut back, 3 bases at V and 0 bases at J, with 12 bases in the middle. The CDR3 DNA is TGTGCCAGCAGCTTGGACATCCTCTACTCTGGAAACACCATATATTTT. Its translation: CASSLDILYSGNTIYF. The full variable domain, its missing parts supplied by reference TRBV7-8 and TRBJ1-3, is GAGVSQSPRYKVAKRGQDVALRCDPISGHVSLFWYQQALGQGPEFLTYFQNEAQLDKSGLPSDRFFAERPEGSVSTLKIQRTQQEDSAVYLCASSLDILYSGNTIYFGEGSWLTVV.

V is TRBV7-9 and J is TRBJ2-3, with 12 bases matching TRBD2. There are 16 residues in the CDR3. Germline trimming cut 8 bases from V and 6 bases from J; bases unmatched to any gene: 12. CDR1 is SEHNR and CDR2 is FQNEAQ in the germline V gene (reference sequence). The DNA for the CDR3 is TGTGCCAGCTCCGAACTAGCGGGGGGTCCATTGGATACGCAGTATTTT. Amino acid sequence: CASSELAGGPLDTQYF.

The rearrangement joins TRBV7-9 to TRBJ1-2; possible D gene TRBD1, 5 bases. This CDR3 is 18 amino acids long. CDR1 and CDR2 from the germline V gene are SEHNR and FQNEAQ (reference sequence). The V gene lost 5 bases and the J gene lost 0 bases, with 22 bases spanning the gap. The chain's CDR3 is CASSTTGAGKDTNYGYTF. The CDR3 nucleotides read TGTGCCAGCAGCACTACTGGGGCGGGGAAAGATACTAACTATGGCTACACCTTC. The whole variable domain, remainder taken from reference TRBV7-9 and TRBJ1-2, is DTGVSQNPRHKITKRGQNVTFRCDPISEHNRLYWYRQTLGQGPEFLTYFQNEAQLEKSRLLSDRFSAERPKGSFSTLEIQRTEQGDSAMYLCASSTTGAGKDTNYGYTFGSGTRLTVV.